This TCR beta chain was documented in a study of blood T cell repertoires in COVID-19. This CDR3 spans 13 amino acids. Trimming cost V 5 bases and J 4 bases; bases outside gene matches: 3. The germline V gene has CDR1 SGHTA and CDR2 FQGTGA. Assay used: immunoSEQ multiplex PCR; TCRdb lists only in-frame clones, some missing. The table lists under 60,000 clones, 70% to 85% of them singletons. The V gene is TRBV7-3, the J gene TRBJ1-2, with 8 nucleotides matching TRBD1. Sequenced input: peripheral blood. The TCR originated in a man aged 70 or older with acute or convalescent COVID-19. The CDR3 bases are TGTGCCAGCAGCCCCGGACAGGGCTATGGCTACACCTTC. Amino acids: CASSPGQGYGYTF.